The 14 T cell receptor beta chains below come from one sample, sequenced in a study of T cells in localized non-small cell lung cancer. Assay used: immunoSEQ multiplex PCR; TCRdb lists only in-frame clones, some missing. The sample yields fewer than 2,000 clones, 24% seen once. The starting material was normal lung tissue next to the tumor, obtained before any cancer treatment. The receptors shown here come from a male donor older than 55 with stage II squamous cell lung carcinoma.

This clone has a handful of counts. The rearrangement joins TRBV6-8 to TRBJ1-1; D perhaps matches TRBD1 (6 bases). Germline values: CDR1 MNHGY, CDR2 SAAAGT. Trimming took off 5 bases at V and 5 bases at J, with 9 bases between the two ends. The CDR3 spans 12 residues. CDR3 nucleotide sequence: TGTGCCAGCAGTGAGGGGACAACTGAAGCTTTCTTT. This encodes CASSEGTTEAFF.

In its sample, this clone was seen a few times. CDR3 DNA: TGCGCCAGCAGCTTGTACGCGAACACTGAAGCTTTCTTT. Translation: CASSLYANTEAFF. This sequence joins TRBV23-1 and TRBJ1-1; D call uncertain. TRBV23-1 qualifies as an ORF whose function is uncertain. The CDR3 loop spans 13 amino acids. V was trimmed by 6 bases and J by 1 base, leaving 9 bases between them.

This chain uses TRBV19 with TRBJ2-1; D unresolved. The CDR3 is 14 residues long. V lost 1 base to trimming and J lost 4 bases, with 8 bases between them. Per the germline V gene, CDR1 is LNHDA and CDR2 is SQIVND (reference sequence). The chain's CDR3 is CASSIGATYNEQFF. DNA of the CDR3: TGTGCCAGTAGTATAGGGGCAACTTACAATGAGCAGTTCTTC.

The chain carries TRBV5-1 and TRBJ1-1, with TRBD1 identical over 7 bases. Germline assignment: CDR1 SGHRS and CDR2 YFSETQ. The CDR3 totals 14 residues. V dropped 3 bases and J dropped 1; count of bases not matched to a gene: 3. The CDR3 coding sequence is TGCGCCAGCAGCTCCTCAGGGGGGAACACTGAAGCTTTCTTT. As protein: CASSSSGGNTEAFF.

J is TRBJ1-1 and V is TRBV6-7; TRBD1 matches at 7 bases. TRBV6-7 falls under the ORF class, with uncertain function. The CDR3 has 15 amino acids. J was trimmed by 1 base and V by 5 bases; bases with no gene match: 7. The CDR3 reads CASSTTTGWNTEAFF. The CDR3 bases are TGTGCCAGCAGTACAACGACAGGGTGGAACACTGAAGCTTTCTTT.

The CDR3 is CASSPPGVGFTDTQYF. The CDR3 coding sequence is TGTGCCAGCTCACCACCAGGAGTGGGTTTCACAGATACGCAGTATTTT. The gene calls are TRBV18 and TRBJ2-3, with D uncertain. Germline CDR1 and CDR2: KGHSH and LQKENI. The CDR3 has 16 amino acids. Trimming removed 0 bases at V and 2 bases at J, with 12 bases between.

This clone has only a few counts. The J gene is TRBJ2-2, the V gene TRBV18; TRBD2 might be the D (5 bases). Germline V lookup: CDR1 KGHSH, CDR2 LQKENI. This CDR3 has 15 amino acids. With 5 bases removed from V and 1 base from J, the gap between germline ends came to 11 bases. The CDR3 sequence is CASSSLDMNTGELFF. In DNA, the CDR3 is TGTGCCAGCTCATCACTAGACATGAACACCGGGGAGCTGTTTTTT.

This clone is medium-sized in the sample. The chain combines TRBV7-4 with TRBJ1-1; D is ambiguous. Germline CDR1 and CDR2: SGHVT and SQSDAQ. The V end was cut by 5 bases, the J end by 4 bases, with 11 bases between. The CDR3 spans 13 residues. DNA of the CDR3: TGTGCCAGCAGCGTTGGCTACGGCACTGAAGCTTTCTTT. It encodes CASSVGYGTEAFF.

This clone was found a few times. The rearrangement uses TRBV11-3 and TRBJ2-3, with D perhaps being TRBD1 or TRBD2 (5 bases each). The CDR3 totals 16 residues. V shed 5 bases and J shed 1 base, with 16 bases lying between them. In germline, CDR1 is SGHNT, CDR2 YENEEA. CDR3 sequence: CASSSPSIRGTDTQYF. In DNA form, the CDR3 reads TGTGCCAGCAGCAGCCCTAGCATCAGGGGCACAGATACGCAGTATTTT.

This clone qualifies as medium-sized. V gene TRBV28 combines with J gene TRBJ1-1; TRBD1 might be the D (5 bases). The CDR3 covers 15 residues. V shed 5 bases and J shed 5 bases, with 18 bases lying between them. Germline V CDR1 and CDR2: MDHEN, SYDVKM. DNA for the CDR3: TGTGCCAGCAGTCCCAGGGCAGGCTGGGGGACTGAAGCTTTCTTT. Translating it yields CASSPRAGWGTEAFF.

The chain is built from TRBV28 and TRBJ1-2; no clear D gene. In germline, CDR1 is MDHEN, CDR2 SYDVKM. Trimming removed 2 bases from V and 5 bases from J, with 9 bases in between. This CDR3 contains 13 residues. In nucleotides, the CDR3 is TGTGCCAGCAGTTTAGAGGGATTTTATGGCTACACCTTC. Its protein is CASSLEGFYGYTF.

The chain uses TRBV30 and TRBJ1-3; D is uncertain. This CDR3 has 12 amino acids. Germline CDR1 is GTSNPN and CDR2 is SVGIG (reference sequence). The V end lost 4 bases, the J end lost 2 bases, and 6 bases lay between the germline ends. The CDR3 protein is CAWKKAGNTIYF. In DNA form, the CDR3 reads TGTGCCTGGAAAAAGGCTGGAAACACCATATATTTT.

The genes are TRBV19 and TRBJ1-1, with 7 positions matching TRBD1. The CDR3 totals 16 residues. The J segment lost 5 bases and the V segment lost 5 bases, leaving 14 bases of the junction unmatched. CDR1 LNHDA and CDR2 SQIVND come from the germline V gene (reference sequence). The CDR3 is CASSVTGTEKWTEAFF. The CDR3 nucleotides read TGTGCCAGTAGTGTGACCGGGACAGAGAAATGGACTGAAGCTTTCTTT. Drawing the rest from reference TRBV19 and TRBJ1-1, the complete variable domain is DGGITQSPKYLFRKEGQNVTLSCEQNLNHDAMYWYRQDPGQGLRLIYYSQIVNDFQKGDIAEGYSVSREKKESFPLTVTSAQKNPTAFYLCASSVTGTEKWTEAFFGQGTRLTVV.

In its sample, this clone was seen a few times. The chain's CDR3 is CASSLGQQPYGYTF. The CDR3, as DNA: TGTGCCAGCAGCTTAGGACAGCAGCCCTATGGCTACACCTTC. The chain employs TRBV7-5 and TRBJ1-2; the DNA was not compared with TRBD1, the D call given in the table. TRBV7-5 is a known pseudogene. The CDR3 spans 14 residues.